A single sample gave rise to the 25 T cell receptor beta chains below, sequenced in a study of molecular identifiers for immune sequencing clone quantification. MiXCR, run by TCRdb on the PCR reads, gives a single entry per CDR3 protein. The sample carries about 640,000 distinct CDR3 sequences, just under 20% recorded once. The sequenced sample consisted of naive CD8+ T cells from blood, with Jurkat cell RNA spiked in. This sample's subset: FACS-sorted CD8+CD4-CCR7+CD45RA+ naive T cells. Receptors were obtained from a human donor in good health. Some libraries in this study had Jurkat cell RNA spiked in.

The chain employs TRBV19 and TRBJ2-1; 7 bases map to TRBD2. Per the germline V gene, CDR1 is LNHDA and CDR2 is SQIVND (reference sequence). The CDR3 consists of 17 residues. V lost 3 bases to trimming and J lost 7 bases; unmatched junction nucleotides: 15. The CDR3 DNA reads TGTGCCAGTAGTATTGTCACCGGGACTACGGAGGGGAATGAGCAGTTCTTC. It yields the protein CASSIVTGTTEGNEQFF.

This clonotype was recorded at least ten times. The V call is TRBV28, the J call TRBJ2-1, with 11 bases lining up with TRBD1. Germline CDR1 and CDR2: MDHEN and SYDVKM. The J segment lost 8 bases and the V segment lost 5 bases, leaving 8 bases of the junction unmatched. The CDR3 contains 15 residues. CDR3 sequence (DNA): TGTGCCAGCAGTCATAGGGGACAGGGGGTAGATGAGCAGTTCTTC. This codes for CASSHRGQGVDEQFF.

This clonotype was counted many times. The chain carries TRBV28 and TRBJ2-1; the D is unclear. The V gene lost 5 bases and the J gene lost 0 bases, with 20 bases spanning the gap. The V gene's germline CDR1 is MDHEN and CDR2 SYDVKM. The CDR3 loop spans 18 amino acids. CDR3 sequence: CASSLLVPDPSSYNEQFF. DNA for the CDR3: TGTGCCAGCAGTCTTTTAGTTCCCGATCCGAGCTCCTACAATGAGCAGTTCTTC.

This clonotype was picked up many times. The J gene is TRBJ2-7, the V gene TRBV11-3, with D possibly called TRBD1 or TRBD2 (5 bases each). V gave up 4 bases and J gave up 3 bases, with 13 bases separating them. Germline V gene data show CDR1 as SGHNT and CDR2 as YENEEA. The CDR3 covers 14 residues. The CDR3 reads CASSSEVGDYEQYF. For the CDR3, the DNA is TGTGCCAGCAGCTCGGAGGTAGGGGACTACGAGCAGTACTTC.

This clonotype was recorded at least ten times. The J gene is TRBJ2-7, the V gene TRBV5-4; 8 bases are a match to TRBD1. The trim removed 3 bases at V and 6 bases at J, leaving 5 bases unmatched. Germline V gene lookup returns CDR1 SGHNT and CDR2 YYREEE (reference sequence). The CDR3 runs 13 residues. This CDR3 is CASSSQGGLEQYF. CDR3 DNA sequence: TGTGCCAGCAGCTCACAGGGGGGACTCGAGCAGTACTTC.

This clonotype was recorded many times. The V call is TRBV12-3 or TRBV12-4, the J call TRBJ2-7; a possible D gene is TRBD2 (5 bases). The CDR3 has 14 amino acids. V lost 6 bases and J 3 bases, leaving 15 bases between the germline ends. CDR3 sequence (DNA): TGTGCCAGCAGCCCTGCCGGGGTAATCTACGAGCAGTACTTC. Amino acids: CASSPAGVIYEQYF.

In this sample, this clonotype turned up a few times. This may come from a read error, since a much larger clone is one base off. This chain uses TRBV28 with TRBJ2-3; 10 positions agree with TRBD1. V dropped 6 bases and J dropped 2; count of bases not matched to a gene: 8. The CDR3 spans 16 residues. Per germline, CDR1 MDHEN and CDR2 SYDVKM. The CDR3 sequence: CASRGEGQGFTDTQYF. The DNA for the CDR3 is TGTGCCAGCAGGGGAGAGGGACAGGGGTTCACAGATACGCAGTATTTT.

This clonotype showed up just a few times. This may come from a read error, since a much larger clone is one base off. V usage is TRBV6-5 and J usage is TRBJ2-7; 7 bases align to TRBD1. This CDR3 spans 14 amino acids. V lost 10 bases to trimming and J lost 3 bases; unmatched junction nucleotides: 12. From germline, CDR1 is MNHEY and CDR2 SVGAGI. CDR3 in DNA: TGTGCCAACAGCTACTCACAGGGGTACTACGAGCAGTACTTC. Translation gives CANSYSQGYYEQYF.

Regarding this clonotype: A junction end diverges from the germline sequence, so it may reflect a read error. In DNA form, the CDR3 reads TGTGCCATCAGCCAAGTGACGACTAGCGCCTACGAGCAGTACTTC. This gives the protein CAISQVTTSAYEQYF. The rearrangement links TRBV4-2 to TRBJ2-7; 8 nucleotides agree with TRBD2. The CDR3 runs 15 residues. Germline V gives CDR1 LGHNA, CDR2 YNFKEQ.

This clonotype was recorded only once. A much more abundant neighbour one base away suggests this may be a read error. The DNA for the CDR3 is TGCAGCTCCGGGACAGCCGGCAGGAGCTACACCTTC. Amino acid sequence: CSSGTAGRSYTF. This chain connects TRBV29-1 to TRBJ1-2; 7 bases are shared with TRBD1. Germline assignment: CDR1 SQVTM and CDR2 ANQGSEA. This CDR3 comprises 12 residues. V shed 8 bases, J shed 9 bases, and the junction held 12 bases outside the gene matches.

With respect to this clonotype: The missing conserved phenylalanine or tryptophan at the end of this CDR3 makes a read error likely. The V gene is TRBV19, the J gene TRBJ2-1, with unresolved D. Germline-derived CDR1 and CDR2 are LNHDA and SQIVND (reference sequence). The CDR3 has 15 residues. Trimming cost V 2 bases and J 0 bases, with 8 bases left between them. The CDR3 nucleotides read TGTGCCAGTAGTATACACAGTAGCTCCTACAATGAGCAGTTCTCC. This gives the protein CASSIHSSSYNEQFS.

This clonotype was picked up many times. The chain recombines TRBV13 with TRBJ1-1, with a possible D match to TRBD1 (6 bases). Germline V gene data show CDR1 as PRHDT and CDR2 as FYEKMQ (reference sequence). Deletions cut 1 base from V and 3 bases from J, with 12 bases between. The CDR3 loop spans 15 amino acids. CDR3 bases: TGTGCCAGCAGCTTAGCTTGGGGGGCCGACACTGAAGCTTTCTTT. This sequence encodes CASSLAWGADTEAFF.

This clonotype has at least ten counts. V and J are TRBV6-5 and TRBJ1-5, with D perhaps TRBD1 (5 bases). Germline V gene data show CDR1 as MNHEY and CDR2 as SVGAGI. The CDR3 has 13 residues. V lost 6 bases, J lost 4 bases, and 10 bases lay in between. CDR3 residues: CASRPTANQPQHF. The CDR3 DNA reads as TGTGCCAGCAGACCGACAGCGAATCAGCCCCAGCATTTT.

The count of this clonotype is one. A clone one base away is much larger, so this may be a read error. This chain links TRBV6-5 with TRBJ1-4, with 8 bases identical to TRBD1. The germline V gene has CDR1 MNHEY and CDR2 SVGAGI. The V and J ends lost 8 bases and 11 bases, in that order; junction bases with no gene match: 10. The CDR3 runs to 13 residues. This CDR3 is CASVDRDGDKLFF. The DNA of the CDR3 is TGTGCCAGCGTGGACAGGGACGGAGACAAACTGTTTTTT.

This clonotype was recorded at least ten times. The chain employs TRBV4-3 and TRBJ1-4; D possibly corresponds to TRBD1 (6 bases). V was clipped by 2 bases and J by 3 bases, with 10 bases between them. The CDR3 has 15 residues. Germline CDR1 LGHNA, CDR2 YSLEER. CDR3 region: CASSQTGMANEKLFF. DNA of the CDR3: TGCGCCAGCAGCCAAACAGGGATGGCTAATGAAAAACTGTTTTTT.

Remarks on this clonotype: The CDR3 carries no conserved terminal phenylalanine or tryptophan, so it likely arises from a read error. The V call is TRBV4-3, the J call TRBJ2-7; a possible D gene is TRBD2 (5 bases). The ends were cut back, 0 bases at V and 3 bases at J, with 15 bases in the middle. CDR3 length: 16 residues. Germline V gene sequence: CDR1 LGHNA, CDR2 YSLEER. The CDR3 DNA reads as TGCGCCAGCAGCCAAGAGGGGTCCGGGGTTAACTACGAGCAGTACCTC. Protein sequence: CASSQEGSGVNYEQYL.

This clonotype was detected ten times or more. The chain is built from TRBV20-1 and TRBJ1-2, with D possibly being TRBD1 (5 bases). Germline V gene sequence: CDR1 DFQATT, CDR2 SNEGSKA (reference sequence). V gave up 5 bases and J gave up 6 bases, with 7 bases separating them. The CDR3 is made up of 10 amino acids. The DNA of the CDR3 is TGCAGTGCTCAGGGAGATGGCTACACCTTC. Its translation is CSAQGDGYTF.

This clonotype was counted many times. The chain has TRBV12-3 or TRBV12-4 and TRBJ1-1; 7 positions match TRBD1. The CDR3 extends over 13 amino acids. V trimming: 2 bases; J trimming: 11 bases; junction bases outside the gene matches: 8. The CDR3 DNA sequence: TGTGCCAGCAGTTTAAGGGGGCCCCGAGGGGCTTTCTTT. Translation: CASSLRGPRGAFF.

This clonotype was recorded many times. The rearrangement joins TRBV24-1 to TRBJ2-1; 11 bases are a match to TRBD2. This CDR3 contains 17 residues. Germline V gene sequence: CDR1 KGHDR, CDR2 SFDVKD. The V gene end was trimmed by 3 bases and the J gene end by 11 bases; junction bases not matched to a gene: 14. The CDR3 region has the DNA TGTGCCACCAGTGATCAGGTGACTAGCGGGATCGCAATGAAGCAGTTCTTC. This encodes CATSDQVTSGIAMKQFF.

This clonotype was counted ten times or more. V gene TRBV28 combines with J gene TRBJ2-7; unclear D gene. V was shortened by 5 bases and J by 3 bases, with 11 bases between the two germline ends. The CDR3 has 13 residues. Germline lookup yields CDR1 MDHEN and CDR2 SYDVKM. As DNA, the CDR3 is TGTGCCAGCAGTAAACAGCTACACTACGAGCAGTACTTC. Translating gives CASSKQLHYEQYF.

The chain joins TRBV11-2 to TRBJ2-1; D is uncertain. Germline CDR1 and CDR2: SGHAT and FQNNGV. This CDR3 contains 15 residues. V was pared by 3 bases and J by 4 bases, with 13 bases between. CDR3 in amino acids: CASSFLAGEYNEQFF. DNA for the CDR3: TGTGCCAGCAGCTTCTTGGCAGGAGAGTACAATGAGCAGTTCTTC.

This clonotype was seen just once. A much bigger clone sits one base away, suggesting this may be a read error. This chain's CDR3 is CASSLPLAKTIQYF. CDR3 nucleotide sequence: TGTGCCAGCAGCCTCCCCTTAGCCAAAACCATTCAGTACTTC. The rearrangement joins TRBV6-2 or TRBV6-3 to TRBJ2-4; no clear D gene. Germline V gives CDR1 MNHEY, CDR2 SVGEGT. This CDR3 region has 14 residues.

This clonotype was observed many times. The chain employs TRBV9 and TRBJ2-7, with D uncertain. CDR3 size: 14 residues. Deletions cut 3 bases from V and 3 bases from J, with 13 bases between. CDR1 is SGDLS and CDR2 is YYNGEE in the germline V gene. DNA of the CDR3: TGTGCCAGCAGCGGAGAAGGGTCGGGCTACGAGCAGTACTTC. This encodes CASSGEGSGYEQYF.

The rearrangement joins TRBV3-1 to TRBJ2-1, with D perhaps TRBD2 (5 bases). CDR3 size: 15 residues. Germline loops: CDR1 LGHDT, CDR2 YNNKEL (reference sequence). Trimming took 0 bases from V and 6 from J, leaving 12 bases between them. The CDR3 DNA is TGTGCCAGCAGCCAAGATGGTACGACTACCAATGAGCAGTTCTTC. It yields the protein CASSQDGTTTNEQFF.

About this clonotype: Just one base apart from a much larger clone, this may be a read error. Likely a read error: the CDR3 ends without its conserved phenylalanine or tryptophan. The chain recombines TRBV27 with TRBJ2-7, with D uncertain. In germline, CDR1 is MNHEY, CDR2 SMNVEV (reference sequence). Trimming cost V 5 bases and J 6 bases, with 17 bases left between them. CDR3 length: 14 amino acids. The CDR3 DNA sequence: TGTGCCAGCAGTGCCCTCCAGCTCCCCGGCGAGCAGTACTCC. Encoded protein: CASSALQLPGEQYS.